The present T cell receptor (beta chain) was sequenced within a study of blood T cell repertoires in COVID-19. As originally analysed: How many nucleated cells were present was estimated from reference gene primer amplification. The data were produced by immunoSEQ multiplex PCR, yet TCRdb's version contains in-frame clones alone and is incomplete. The D gene and trimming were derived from the DNA, and the V and J assignments and clone size from that table. The data show about 73,000 clones, approximately 80% seen once. The sequenced material came from peripheral blood. The TCR comes from a woman aged 55-75 years with acute or convalescent COVID-19.

The DNA for the CDR3 is TGTGCCAGCAGTGATAGGGGCAGGACTGAAGCTTTCTTT. Translating gives CASSDRGRTEAFF. The chain uses TRBV6-1 and TRBJ1-1; perhaps TRBD1 as D (5 bases). V shed 3 bases and J shed 5 bases, with 10 bases lying between them. The CDR3 loop spans 13 amino acids. CDR1 and CDR2 from the germline V gene are MNHNS and SASEGT.